Each of the 10 T cell receptor beta chains below was sequenced from the same sample in a study of blood T cell repertoires in COVID-19. The assay was immunoSEQ multiplex PCR, and TCRdb's table has in-frame clones only and misses some. The table shows fewer than 400,000 clones, with 70% to 90% occurring only once. Sequences were obtained from PBMCs or T cells enriched from blood (not recorded which). Every receptor here comes from a man aged 30 to 45 who had recovered from COVID-19.

CDR3 bases: TGTGCCAGCAGGGGACAGGGACCATCTCCCCACACCATATATTTT. Translation: CASRGQGPSPHTIYF. The chain uses TRBV6-5 and TRBJ1-3; 9 bases fit TRBD1. The length of the CDR3 is 15 residues. Germline assignment: CDR1 MNHEY and CDR2 SVGAGI. V was clipped by 6 bases and J by 8 bases; unmatched bases: 11.

The rearrangement uses TRBV5-1 and TRBJ2-5, with a weak D call TRBD1 (6 bases). Germline values: CDR1 SGHRS, CDR2 YFSETQ. The length of the CDR3 is 14 residues. The ends were cut back, 1 base at V and 5 bases at J, with 12 bases in the middle. CDR3 protein: CASSLKQGSETQYF. Here the CDR3 DNA reads TGCGCCAGCAGCTTGAAGCAGGGGTCGGAGACCCAGTACTTC.

The V and J genes are TRBV10-3 and TRBJ1-1, with a tentative D call TRBD1 (5 bases). The CDR3 is 14 residues long. Trimming left V 6 bases short and J 1 base short, with 12 bases between. From germline, CDR1 is ENHRY and CDR2 SYGVKD. DNA of the CDR3: TGTGCCATCAGGGGTTTTCAGGGGAACACTGAAGCTTTCTTT. This codes for CAIRGFQGNTEAFF.

The V call is TRBV12-3 or TRBV12-4, the J call TRBJ2-2; D uncertain. V lost 8 bases and J lost 2, with 9 bases in between. CDR3 length equals 13 residues. The CDR3 loop reads CASAQVNTGELFF. Written as DNA, the CDR3 is TGTGCCAGCGCGCAGGTTAACACCGGGGAGCTGTTTTTT.

The chain has TRBV11-3 and TRBJ2-3; maybe TRBD2 (6 bases). The V end lost 0 bases, the J end lost 2 bases, and 12 bases lay between the germline ends. The CDR3 loop spans 16 amino acids. Germline CDR1 is SGHNT and CDR2 is YENEEA. The CDR3: CASSLDLRENTDTQYF. CDR3 DNA sequence: TGTGCCAGCAGCTTAGACCTCCGGGAGAACACAGATACGCAGTATTTT.

The rearrangement links TRBV7-2 to TRBJ2-1; 15 nucleotides agree with TRBD2. There are 19 residues in the CDR3. Germline V gene data show CDR1 as SGHTA and CDR2 as FQGNSA. V lost 5 bases, J lost 2 bases, and 10 bases stayed unmatched. The CDR3 DNA follows: TGTGCCAGCAGCCGCCCGGGACTAGCGGGGGGACGTCCCTACAATGAGCAGTTCTTC. Amino acids: CASSRPGLAGGRPYNEQFF.

The V and J genes are TRBV6-1 and TRBJ1-4, with D possibly TRBD1 on 6 matching bases. The germline V gene encodes CDR1 MNHNS and CDR2 SASEGT. This CDR3 has 16 amino acids. Trimming took 3 bases from V and 3 from J, leaving 14 bases between them. The CDR3 here is CASSEGRGPPNEKLFF. The CDR3, as DNA: TGTGCCAGCAGTGAGGGCAGGGGACCCCCTAATGAAAAACTGTTTTTT.

This chain joins TRBV27 and TRBJ1-2; 7 bases agree with TRBD1. Germline loops: CDR1 MNHEY, CDR2 SMNVEV (reference sequence). This CDR3 region has 13 residues. Trimming cost V 5 bases and J 4 bases; bases outside gene matches: 4. CDR3 protein: CASSPYRGYGYTF. The CDR3 coding sequence is TGTGCCAGCAGTCCCTACAGGGGCTATGGCTACACCTTC.

This clone has only one observation. The J gene is TRBJ2-6, the V gene TRBV24-1, with 8 bases lining up with TRBD1. Germline-derived CDR1 and CDR2 are KGHDR and SFDVKD. V dropped 5 bases and J dropped 0; count of bases not matched to a gene: 8. CDR3 length: 18 residues. CDR3 DNA: TGTGCCACCAGTGGTAGGACAGGGCTCGACTCTGGGGCCAACGTCCTGACTTTC. Translated: CATSGRTGLDSGANVLTF.

This clone was seen a handful of times. J is TRBJ1-1 and V is TRBV11-2; D gene uncertain. V lost 1 base and J 3 bases, leaving 9 bases between the germline ends. The CDR3 is 14 residues long. CDR1 is SGHAT, CDR2 FQNNGV, per germline. CDR3 residues: CASSLGAWDTEAFF. The CDR3 coding sequence is TGTGCCAGCAGCTTAGGGGCATGGGACACTGAAGCTTTCTTT.